In its sample, the clone carrying this T cell receptor beta chain was seen many times. Its antigen is still unknown. Per germline, CDR1 MGHRA and CDR2 YSYEKL. V was trimmed by 0 bases and J by 6 bases, leaving 10 bases between them. The CDR3 is 14 amino acids. One entry per CDR3 protein, called by TCRdb with MiXCR from the 5' RACE reads. Here the sample spans about 26,000 distinct CDR3 sequences, around 3.2% being singletons. This sample was included in a study of neurological immune-mediated disorders. The study's findings and limits: No CDR3 amino acid sequences recurred among expanded clones across subjects, suggesting private repertoires in all groups.

The clonotype originates from a woman aged 25 to 39 with multiple sclerosis. This rearrangement joins TRBV4-1 to TRBJ2-3; no firm D call. Sequencing was carried out using PBMCs. This CDR3 is CASSQDRAADTQYF. In DNA, the CDR3 is TGCGCCAGCAGCCAAGATCGGGCGGCCGATACGCAGTATTTT.